One and the same sample provided the 18 T cell receptor beta chains below, sequenced in a study of T cells in Graves' hyperthyroidism and ophthalmopathy. Regions amplified from RNA transcripts were the TCR beta CDR3 regions. Carried out on the TCR CDR3, a first-round RT-PCR used the HTBI primer set. TCRdb reprocessed the multiplex PCR reads via MiXCR and lists one record per CDR3 protein. The top ten hold 3.7% of the sample, which has hundreds of thousands of distinct CDR3 sequences, approximately 19% seen once. The sequenced sample consisted of blood. Receptors originate from a woman between 18 and 29 years old with Graves' hyperthyroidism.

Written as DNA, the CDR3 is TGTGCCTTGCGGCCAGAGACCAATCAGCCCCAGCATTTT. Translation: CALRPETNQPQHF. The chain has TRBV10-3 and TRBJ1-5; no clear D gene. The V end was cut by 11 bases, the J end by 3 bases, with 14 bases between. The length of the CDR3 is 13 residues. Germline V gives CDR1 ENHRY, CDR2 SYGVKD.

The chain couples TRBV5-1 to TRBJ2-1; the match to TRBD1 covers 11 bases. This CDR3 has 15 residues. CDR1 is SGHRS, CDR2 YFSETQ, per germline. Trimming removed 4 bases from V and 7 bases from J; junction bases left unmatched: 7. The CDR3 region has the DNA TGCGCCAGCAGCATACCGGGACAGGGGGGGAATGAGCAGTTCTTC. Translation gives CASSIPGQGGNEQFF.

This clonotype was picked up many times. This rearrangement joins TRBV30 to TRBJ1-2; 7 bases fit TRBD1. Looked up from germline, CDR1 is GTSNPN and CDR2 is SVGIG (reference sequence). V shed 1 base, J shed 2 bases, and the junction held 10 bases outside the gene matches. This CDR3 region has 16 residues. CDR3 sequence (DNA): TGTGCCTGGAGTGAAACGCAACAGGGGACGAACTATGGCTACACCTTC. Amino acid sequence: CAWSETQQGTNYGYTF.

This clonotype showed up many times. The gene calls are TRBV12-3 or TRBV12-4 and TRBJ2-2, with 9 bases matching TRBD1. V was pared by 6 bases and J by 4 bases, with 3 bases of the junction left unmatched. This CDR3 has 14 residues. The CDR3 DNA follows: TGTGCCAGCAGAGAGACAGGGGGCACCGGGGAGCTGTTTTTT. It yields the protein CASRETGGTGELFF.

On this clonotype: A read error is likely, as this CDR3 ends without the conserved phenylalanine or tryptophan. The chain is built from TRBV6-1 and TRBJ1-1, with unresolved D. CDR3 size: 12 residues. Germline CDR1 reads MNHNS; CDR2 reads SASEGT. V was shortened by 7 bases and J by 7 bases, with 13 bases between the two germline ends. The CDR3 sequence is CASNGRTIEAFV. Here the CDR3 DNA reads TGTGCCAGCAACGGACGGACTATTGAAGCTTTCGTT.

This clonotype was counted ten times or more. The chain uses TRBV5-1 and TRBJ2-7, with D perhaps being TRBD1 or TRBD2 (5 bases each). V was trimmed by 5 bases and J by 2 bases, leaving 17 bases between them. The CDR3 is made up of 15 amino acids. The germline V gene has CDR1 SGHRS and CDR2 YFSETQ. The CDR3 is CASRGSRDPTYEQYF. CDR3 sequence (DNA): TGCGCCAGCAGGGGAAGCCGGGACCCGACCTACGAGCAGTACTTC.

This clonotype was observed a handful of times. The rearrangement links TRBV5-1 to TRBJ2-5, with D unresolved. V was clipped by 4 bases and J by 1 base, with 8 bases between them. This CDR3 contains 13 residues. Germline loops: CDR1 SGHRS, CDR2 YFSETQ. The CDR3 DNA is TGCGCCAGCAGCGCGAAGACCCAAGAGACCCAGTACTTC. Encoded protein: CASSAKTQETQYF.

The chain employs TRBV6-4 and TRBJ2-3; D not resolved. V lost 6 bases, J lost 0 bases, and 10 bases lay in between. Germline V gene sequence: CDR1 MRHNA, CDR2 SNTAGT. The CDR3 is 14 amino acids. CDR3 DNA: TGTGCCAGCAGCCCAGGCCCAAGCACAGATACGCAGTATTTT. This codes for CASSPGPSTDTQYF.

This clonotype occurred many times. The chain combines TRBV6-5 with TRBJ1-1, with a tentative D call TRBD1 (5 bases). V was pared by 0 bases and J by 5 bases, with 13 bases between. Germline V gene data show CDR1 as MNHEY and CDR2 as SVGAGI. The CDR3 is 15 residues long. The CDR3 reads CASSYSVRAWTEAFF. In DNA, the CDR3 is TGTGCCAGCAGTTACTCGGTCAGGGCGTGGACTGAAGCTTTCTTT.

This clonotype was found many times. The V and J genes are TRBV28 and TRBJ1-1, with D maybe TRBD1 (6 bases). Germline V gives CDR1 MDHEN, CDR2 SYDVKM. V was trimmed by 6 bases and J by 3 bases, leaving 17 bases between them. The CDR3 consists of 15 residues. CDR3 amino acids: CASSRPGGRDTEAFF. CDR3 in DNA: TGTGCCAGCAGCCGACCCGGGGGCCGGGACACTGAAGCTTTCTTT.

This clonotype was found a few times. The gene calls are TRBV7-2 and TRBJ2-7; no definite D call. V was cut by 1 base and J by 5 bases, with 15 bases left in between. CDR3 length equals 15 residues. The germline V gene has CDR1 SGHTA and CDR2 FQGNSA. CDR3 region: CASSLVGRSFDEQYF. CDR3 bases: TGTGCCAGCAGCTTAGTAGGCCGGAGCTTTGACGAGCAGTACTTC.

As to this clonotype: This clone may be a read error of a much larger clone one base away. Likely a read error: the CDR3 ends without its conserved phenylalanine or tryptophan. The genes are TRBV19 and TRBJ1-1; D call uncertain. Germline CDR1 reads LNHDA; CDR2 reads SQIVND (reference sequence). CDR3 length equals 12 residues. V lost 2 bases, J lost 7 bases, and 8 bases lay in between. CDR3 loop: CASSIPGSEAFY. In DNA form, the CDR3 reads TGTGCCAGTAGTATACCAGGCAGTGAAGCTTTCTAT.

This clonotype was recorded a few times. J is TRBJ1-6 and V is TRBV28; D not certain. Trimming stripped 7 bases from V and 7 bases from J, with 8 bases between. The CDR3 length is 12 residues. CDR1 is MDHEN, CDR2 SYDVKM, per germline. CDR3 region: CASKVENSPLHF. CDR3 DNA sequence: TGTGCCAGCAAGGTGGAGAATTCACCCCTCCACTTT.

There are a few counts of this clonotype. A much larger clonotype is one base distant, so this may be a read error. J is TRBJ2-7 and V is TRBV20-1; the D is unclear. Germline V gene data show CDR1 as DFQATT and CDR2 as SNEGSKA (reference sequence). The CDR3 runs 14 residues. The V end lost 8 bases, the J end lost 3 bases, and 20 bases lay between the germline ends. This CDR3 reads CSSSSGQDGYEQYF. The CDR3 nucleotides read TGCAGTTCCTCGTCGGGCCAGGATGGCTACGAGCAGTACTTC.

The sample holds many counts of this clonotype. The V gene is TRBV20-1, the J gene TRBJ2-2; 14 bases align to TRBD2. Germline V gene data show CDR1 as DFQATT and CDR2 as SNEGSKA (reference sequence). This CDR3 spans 16 amino acids. Germline trimming cut 1 base from V and 6 bases from J; bases unmatched to any gene: 4. The CDR3 region is CSARATSGGASGELFF. The CDR3 region has the DNA TGCAGTGCTAGAGCGACTAGCGGGGGGGCATCCGGGGAGCTGTTTTTT.

This clonotype came up many times. The CDR3 region has the DNA TGTGCCAGCAGTCCTCCCAACCGTGGGAACATTCAGTACTTC. Translating gives CASSPPNRGNIQYF. The rearrangement uses TRBV28 and TRBJ2-4; D remains unclear. The germline gives CDR1 MDHEN, CDR2 SYDVKM. Trimming took 5 bases from V and 7 from J, leaving 15 bases between them. The CDR3 extends over 14 amino acids.

Ten or more counts support this clonotype. The rearrangement uses TRBV28 and TRBJ1-1, with D unresolved. V lost 1 base and J 0 bases, leaving 6 bases between the germline ends. The CDR3 contains 14 residues. Germline CDR1 MDHEN, CDR2 SYDVKM. CDR3: CASSLSGMNTEAFF. The CDR3 coding sequence is TGTGCCAGCAGTTTATCCGGTATGAACACTGAAGCTTTCTTT. The full variable domain, rest sourced from reference TRBV28 and TRBJ1-1, is DVKVTQSSRYLVKRTGEKVFLECVQDMDHENMFWYRQDPGLGLRLIYFSYDVKMKEKGDIPEGYSVSREKKERFSLILESASTNQTSMYLCASSLSGMNTEAFFGQGTRLTVV.

This clonotype appeared a few times. The chain uses TRBV12-3 or TRBV12-4 and TRBJ2-7; TRBD1 is a possible D gene (6 bases). The V gene lost 5 bases and the J gene lost 5 bases, with 13 bases spanning the gap. There are 13 residues in the CDR3. In DNA, the CDR3 is TGTGCCAGCAGTCCGGGACAAGTCCACGAGCAGTACTTC. This sequence encodes CASSPGQVHEQYF.